The text below deals with one T cell receptor beta chain. The target antigen is unknown. V was shortened by 4 bases and J by 0 bases, with 26 bases between the two germline ends. Per the germline V gene, CDR1 is SGHRS and CDR2 is YFSETQ. CDR3 length equals 20 residues. The sample comes from a study of cytomegalovirus exposure and HLA in healthy donors. Use of 60 Vbeta and 13 Jbeta primers characterized the PCR. Data came from immunoSEQ multiplex PCR; TCRdb stores just in-frame clones and leaves some out. The table shows some 190,000 clones, with roughly four fifths occurring only once. Overall study findings and caveats: Associated with cytomegalovirus, according to the listing, were 150 to 200 TCR beta chains.

The V and J genes are TRBV5-1 and TRBJ2-4, with D perhaps matching TRBD2 (5 bases). The sequencing sample was made of PBMCs. This clonotype originated in a man aged 35-49 years in good health and CMV-seropositive. The CDR3 loop reads CASSNSGLMADSIAKNIQYF. The CDR3, as DNA: TGCGCCAGCAGCAACTCCGGACTGATGGCGGACTCAATAGCCAAAAACATTCAGTACTTC.